The 30 T cell receptor beta chains reported below all come from one sample, sequenced in a study of control samples from healthy donors and cancer patients. The protocol was immunoSEQ multiplex PCR, while the TCRdb copy is restricted to in-frame clones and leaves out a portion. Here the sample spans just over 150,000 clones, approximately 96% being singletons. Sequenced sample: blood. The receptors were gathered from a woman between 40 and 50 years old in good health.

This rearrangement joins TRBV7-6 to TRBJ2-5; maybe TRBD1 (6 bases). Germline V CDR1 and CDR2: SGHVS, FNYEAQ. This CDR3 has 12 amino acids. Trimming pared 5 bases from V and 5 bases from J, leaving 9 bases between. CDR3 DNA sequence: TGTGCCAGCAGCCGCACAGGGGAGACCCAGTACTTC. Translation gives CASSRTGETQYF.

The V call is TRBV7-9, the J call TRBJ1-1, with 11 bases that match TRBD1. The V and J ends lost 5 bases and 0 bases, in that order; junction bases with no gene match: 8. The CDR3 has 17 amino acids. Germline lookup yields CDR1 SEHNR and CDR2 FQNEAQ (reference sequence). CDR3: CASSPSGTGGMNTEAFF. CDR3 DNA sequence: TGTGCCAGCAGCCCTTCGGGGACAGGGGGTATGAACACTGAAGCTTTCTTT.

The chain employs TRBV18 and TRBJ1-1; 7 bases agree with TRBD1. There are 13 residues in the CDR3. CDR1 is KGHSH and CDR2 is LQKENI in the germline V gene. With 7 bases clipped from V and 2 bases from J, the junction kept 4 bases outside the gene matches. The CDR3, as DNA: TGTGCCAGCTGCGACAGGGCTAACACTGAAGCTTTCTTT. It codes for CASCDRANTEAFF.

This chain links TRBV9 with TRBJ1-1; weak D call: TRBD1 (6 bases). The CDR3 extends over 13 amino acids. Germline assignment: CDR1 SGDLS and CDR2 YYNGEE. The ends were cut back, 7 bases at V and 1 base at J, with 11 bases in the middle. The CDR3 spells CASGTTGNTEAFF. CDR3 nucleotide sequence: TGTGCCAGCGGAACGACAGGGAACACTGAAGCTTTCTTT.

The CDR3 loop reads CASSPRPGNREAFF. In DNA, the CDR3 is TGTGCCAGCAGCCCACGGCCGGGTAATCGCGAAGCTTTCTTT. The chain recombines TRBV7-3 with TRBJ1-1; D is ambiguous. The CDR3 spans 14 residues. CDR1 and CDR2 from the germline V gene are SGHTA and FQGTGA. V lost 5 bases, J lost 8 bases, and 18 bases lay in between.

This sequence joins TRBV27 and TRBJ1-5; possibly TRBD1 for D (5 bases). Between the trimmed V and J ends, which lost 5 bases and 1 base, there was a span of 12 bases. Germline V CDR1 and CDR2: MNHEY, SMNVEV (reference sequence). The CDR3 length is 15 residues. The CDR3 DNA sequence: TGTGCCAGCAGTCGCAGGGTCGGCAGCAATCAGCCCCAGCATTTT. This gives the protein CASSRRVGSNQPQHF.

The chain employs TRBV9 and TRBJ1-2; D not resolved. Looked up from germline, CDR1 is SGDLS and CDR2 is YYNGEE. The CDR3 length is 15 residues. Trimming removed 0 bases from V and 2 bases from J, with 11 bases in between. For the CDR3, the DNA is TGTGCCAGCAGCGTAGGGAACGCAGCGAACTATGGCTACACCTTC. Its translation is CASSVGNAANYGYTF.

This clone was observed a single time. The chain uses TRBV12-3 or TRBV12-4 and TRBJ2-7; D gene uncertain. Trimming pared 6 bases from V and 6 bases from J, leaving 9 bases between. The CDR3 length is 11 residues. The CDR3 sequence is CASRERGEQYF. CDR3 coding DNA: TGTGCCAGCAGGGAACGAGGCGAGCAGTACTTC.

This clone was picked up one time. The chain is built from TRBV19 and TRBJ1-6; no clear D. Trimming stripped 0 bases from V and 7 bases from J, with 4 bases between. The CDR3 length is 13 residues. The germline V gene has CDR1 LNHDA and CDR2 SQIVND (reference sequence). CDR3: CASSIEANSPLHF. CDR3 nucleotides: TGTGCCAGTAGTATAGAGGCAAATTCACCCCTCCACTTT.

A remark on this clone: The sample carries other DNA sequences with the same CDR3. The V and J genes are TRBV9 and TRBJ2-2; D perhaps matches TRBD2 (5 bases). V lost 2 bases and J 6 bases, leaving 11 bases between the germline ends. The CDR3 totals 14 residues. Germline V gives CDR1 SGDLS, CDR2 YYNGEE. DNA for the CDR3: TGTGCCAGCAGCGTTCACAGCGGTTCCGGGGAGCTGTTTTTT. It is translated as CASSVHSGSGELFF.

This chain links TRBV5-8 with TRBJ1-5, with D perhaps TRBD1 (6 bases). CDR3 length: 14 residues. V lost 2 bases to trimming and J lost 4 bases, with 10 bases between them. Germline V gene sequence: CDR1 SGHTS, CDR2 YDEGEE. The CDR3 here is CASSFGRGNQPQHF. CDR3 bases: TGTGCCAGCAGCTTCGGCAGGGGAAATCAGCCCCAGCATTTT. Supplemented by reference TRBV5-8 and TRBJ1-5, the full variable domain reads EAGVTQSPTHLIKTRGQQATLRCSPISGHTSVYWYQQALGLGLQFLLWYDEGEERNRGNFPPRFSGRQFPNYSSELNVNALELEDSALYLCASSFGRGNQPQHFGDGTRLSIL.

CDR3 region: CASSYEGGKAYEQYF. CDR3 nucleotides: TGTGCCAGCAGTTACGAGGGGGGAAAGGCCTACGAGCAGTACTTC. The V call is TRBV6-6, the J call TRBJ2-7, with D perhaps given as TRBD1 or TRBD2 (6 bases each). Trimming cost V 2 bases and J 2 bases, with 13 bases left between them. This CDR3 is built from 15 residues. Germline CDR1 is MNHNY and CDR2 is SVGAGI (reference sequence).

This clone showed up just once. The chain employs TRBV13 and TRBJ2-7, with TRBD1 as a possible D gene (5 bases). This CDR3 spans 15 amino acids. V lost 5 bases and J 2 bases, leaving 16 bases between the germline ends. CDR1 and CDR2 (germline): PRHDT, FYEKMQ (reference sequence). The CDR3 region is CASSPLGTGPYEQYF. CDR3 in DNA: TGTGCCAGCAGCCCTCTTGGAACAGGACCCTACGAGCAGTACTTC.

This rearrangement joins TRBV25-1 to TRBJ1-1; no clear D gene. Trimming stripped 4 bases from V and 0 bases from J, with 6 bases between. Germline values: CDR1 MGHDK, CDR2 SYGVNS. The CDR3 is 13 amino acids. Here the CDR3 reads CASSGALNTEAFF. The CDR3 coding sequence is TGTGCCAGCAGTGGGGCGCTGAACACTGAAGCTTTCTTT.

V gene TRBV5-5 combines with J gene TRBJ1-4; D is possibly TRBD1 (5 bases). The V end was cut by 6 bases, the J end by 4 bases, with 13 bases between. CDR3 length equals 14 residues. From germline, CDR1 is SGHKS and CDR2 YYEKEE (reference sequence). The CDR3 protein is CASNKGRVNEKLFF. Here the CDR3 DNA reads TGTGCCAGCAACAAGGGCAGGGTTAATGAAAAACTGTTTTTT.

Only one count was recorded for this clone. The V gene is TRBV5-6, the J gene TRBJ2-5; maybe TRBD1 (5 bases). V was trimmed by 5 bases and J by 3 bases, leaving 11 bases between them. The CDR3 loop spans 13 amino acids. Germline V gene lookup returns CDR1 SGHDT and CDR2 YYEEEE. DNA for the CDR3: TGTGCCAGCAGAGTTCAGGGCAAAGAGACCCAGTACTTC. It yields the protein CASRVQGKETQYF. Complete variable domain (other parts from reference TRBV5-6 and TRBJ2-5): DAGVTQSPTHLIKTRGQQVTLRCSPKSGHDTVSWYQQALGQGPQFIFQYYEEEERQRGNFPDRFSGHQFPNYSSELNVNALLLGDSALYLCASRVQGKETQYFGPGTRLLVL.

This chain's CDR3 is CASSQAAGLSTDTQYF. CDR3 bases: TGCGCCAGCAGCCAGGCCGCGGGACTTAGCACAGATACGCAGTATTTT. This chain uses TRBV4-1 with TRBJ2-3; D possibly corresponds to TRBD2 (6 bases). The V end was cut by 3 bases, the J end by 0 bases, with 13 bases between. The CDR3 consists of 16 residues. CDR1 and CDR2 from the germline V gene are MGHRA and YSYEKL.

The chain carries TRBV18 and TRBJ1-1; tentatively, D is TRBD1 (6 bases). The V gene lost 2 bases and the J gene lost 1 base, with 14 bases spanning the gap. Per germline, CDR1 KGHSH and CDR2 LQKENI. This CDR3 comprises 16 residues. This chain's CDR3 is CASSPSGQQPNTEAFF. The CDR3, as DNA: TGTGCCAGCTCACCATCAGGACAGCAACCGAACACTGAAGCTTTCTTT.

The J gene is TRBJ1-2, the V gene TRBV5-4, with D perhaps TRBD1 (6 bases). The CDR3 is 13 residues long. Germline assignment: CDR1 SGHNT and CDR2 YYREEE (reference sequence). Trimming took off 2 bases at V and 2 bases at J, with 7 bases between the two ends. The CDR3 DNA reads as TGTGCCAGCAGCTTTGACAGGAACTATGGCTACACCTTC. This gives the protein CASSFDRNYGYTF.

The chain couples TRBV30 to TRBJ1-5; 8 positions agree with TRBD1. The CDR3 runs to 14 residues. Germline values: CDR1 GTSNPN, CDR2 SVGIG (reference sequence). V dropped 1 base and J dropped 7; count of bases not matched to a gene: 6. The CDR3 region is CAWSDGQGGQPQHF. The CDR3 DNA follows: TGTGCCTGGAGTGATGGACAGGGAGGCCAGCCCCAGCATTTT.

CDR3 region: CASSAGQGTDTQYF. CDR3 DNA sequence: TGTGCCAGTAGCGCGGGACAGGGGACAGATACGCAGTATTTT. The chain carries TRBV19 and TRBJ2-3; TRBD1 matches 10 bases. The V gene end was trimmed by 6 bases and the J gene end by 3 bases; junction bases not matched to a gene: 3. The CDR3 length is 14 residues. Looked up from germline, CDR1 is LNHDA and CDR2 is SQIVND (reference sequence). Full variable domain (remainder filled in from reference TRBV19 and TRBJ2-3): DGGITQSPKYLFRKEGQNVTLSCEQNLNHDAMYWYRQDPGQGLRLIYYSQIVNDFQKGDIAEGYSVSREKKESFPLTVTSAQKNPTAFYLCASSAGQGTDTQYFGPGTRLTVL.

The rearrangement joins TRBV11-3 to TRBJ1-1; D ambiguous. Per germline, CDR1 SGHNT and CDR2 YENEEA. The CDR3 spans 14 residues. V was cut by 5 bases and J by 5 bases, with 15 bases left in between. CDR3 DNA: TGTGCCAGCAGCCCTCTACGAGGTTCGACTGAAGCTTTCTTT. This translates into CASSPLRGSTEAFF.

The chain couples TRBV16 to TRBJ1-5; D not certain. Trimming cost V 6 bases and J 2 bases, with 14 bases left between them. This CDR3 has 15 amino acids. Germline V gene data show CDR1 as KGHSY and CDR2 as FQNENV. CDR3 in DNA: TGTGCCAGCAGTCCGAGCAGGCAGGGCAATCAGCCCCAGCATTTT. It yields the protein CASSPSRQGNQPQHF.

The chain links TRBV5-6 to TRBJ1-2; 9 nucleotides agree with TRBD1. The CDR3 length is 15 residues. Losses at the gene ends were 1 base for V and 4 bases for J; bases not matched to a gene: 5. In germline, CDR1 is SGHDT, CDR2 YYEEEE. The CDR3 loop is CASSLRGQGIYGYTF. The CDR3 nucleotides read TGTGCCAGCAGCTTGAGGGGACAGGGTATCTATGGCTACACCTTC.

This clone has just one count. The chain uses TRBV18 and TRBJ1-1; no clear D gene. Deletions cut 6 bases from V and 8 bases from J, with 16 bases between. The V gene's germline CDR1 is KGHSH and CDR2 LQKENI. CDR3 length equals 13 residues. The CDR3 sequence: CASSPSGTVEAFF. The CDR3 nucleotides are TGTGCCAGCTCTCCTTCGGGTACAGTAGAAGCTTTCTTT.

V is TRBV25-1 and J is TRBJ1-2; possibly TRBD1 for D (6 bases). Germline V gene lookup returns CDR1 MGHDK and CDR2 SYGVNS. This CDR3 region has 13 residues. Trimming left V 6 bases short and J 4 bases short, with 12 bases between. In DNA, the CDR3 is TGTGCCAGCAGGGGTGGGGGCGCCTATGGCTACACCTTC. The encoded protein is CASRGGGAYGYTF.

The chain uses TRBV11-3 and TRBJ2-5; D call uncertain. Germline loops: CDR1 SGHNT, CDR2 YENEEA. This CDR3 contains 13 residues. V lost 5 bases and J lost 3, with 10 bases in between. The CDR3 protein is CASSLNREETQYF. Here the CDR3 DNA reads TGTGCCAGCAGCCTAAACAGAGAAGAGACCCAGTACTTC.

CDR3 sequence reads: CASSLAGSPQETQYF. CDR3 coding DNA: TGTGCCAGCAGCTTGGCCGGCAGCCCCCAAGAGACCCAGTACTTC. The chain recombines TRBV5-8 with TRBJ2-5; D unclear. The V gene lost 0 bases and the J gene lost 1 base, with 10 bases spanning the gap. Germline assignment: CDR1 SGHTS and CDR2 YDEGEE. This CDR3 has 15 amino acids.

The rearrangement links TRBV30 to TRBJ2-7, with D perhaps matching TRBD1 (6 bases). This CDR3 has 15 amino acids. The V gene lost 4 bases and the J gene lost 0 bases, with 16 bases spanning the gap. CDR1 GTSNPN and CDR2 SVGIG come from the germline V gene (reference sequence). In nucleotides, the CDR3 is TGTGCCTGGACAAAAGGTCGGACAGACTCCTACGAGCAGTACTTC. This translates into CAWTKGRTDSYEQYF. The full variable domain, its missing parts supplied by reference TRBV30 and TRBJ2-7, is SQTIHQWPATLVQPVGSPLSLECTVEGTSNPNLYWYRQAAGRGLQLLFYSVGIGQISSEVPQNLSASRPQDRQFILSSKKLLLSDSGFYLCAWTKGRTDSYEQYFGPGTRLTVT.

The chain joins TRBV6-2 or TRBV6-3 to TRBJ2-7; no definite D call. Germline V gene sequence: CDR1 MNHEY, CDR2 SVGEGT. The CDR3 is made up of 13 amino acids. Trimming removed 3 bases at V and 2 bases at J, with 8 bases between. The CDR3 bases are TGTGCCAGCAGTTATCTCGAGGCCTACGAGCAGTACTTC. Its protein is CASSYLEAYEQYF.